Here is one T cell receptor (beta chain) with its context. This receptor's antigen is unknown. The record has no base qualities; no much larger clone is one base away. These data belong to a study of OX40 agonist ivuxolimab in advanced cancers. Background for the entire study: Ivuxolimab was a fully human IgG2 agonistic monoclonal antibody targeting the costimulatory receptor OX40 (CD134). Peripheral TCRbeta sequencing was intended to test whether TCR sequence diversity was altered and clonal T-cell expansion was caused by ivuxolimab. Of the approximately 54 dose-escalation patients, hepatocellular carcinoma was present in 19, melanoma in around 15, renal cell carcinoma in 9 and head and neck cancer in 9. The paper describes the monotherapy dose-escalation part (N of about 55 patients) of the phase I trial of ivuxolimab. Partial responses occurred in three dose-escalation patients: two with cutaneous melanoma and one with hepatocellular carcinoma. A male proportion of approximately 83% and a mean age of about 60 years, ranging from 23 to 79, were recorded for the dose-escalation cohort. Intravenous ivuxolimab was administered to patients every 2 weeks at six dose levels: 0.01, 0.1, 0.3, 1.5, 3 and 10 mg/kg. Prior anti-PD-1, anti-PD-L1 or anti-CTLA-4 therapy was permitted, and checkpoint inhibitors had been received by 30% to 40% of dose-escalation patients. On the study overall, not on this receptor specifically: At doses of 0.1 to 3.0 mg/kg, clonal expansion of both CD4+ and CD8+ T cells in blood was seen between baseline and week 6. Low levels of normalized T-cell clonal expansion were also seen in some patients who did not respond. Partial responders in the 0.1-3.0 mg/kg groups had among the lowest normalized peripheral clonal expansion, especially among CD8+ T cells. The antigen specificity of the peripheral T cells that underwent clonal expansion was not determined. After ivuxolimab, more expanded clones were found on average in CD8+ T cells than in CD4+ T cells.

The germline V gene yields MDHEN for CDR1 and SYDVKM for CDR2. The cysteine opens and the phenylalanine closes a CDR3 of 15 amino acids. Only the CDR3 portion is preserved as DNA: 45 bases, with reading frame beginning at the first base. From V the trimming removes 4 bases and from J it removes 6 bases, while the gene matches leave 7 bases of the junction unaccounted for. The trial excluded patients who had a history of autoimmune disease or were on systemic immunosuppression. Peripheral blood for TCR sequencing was collected from all dose cohorts at baseline, on cycle 4 day 1, and on cycle 7 day 1. Samples came from an open-label, multicenter, first-in-human phase I dose-escalation trial of ivuxolimab. Adults with locally advanced or metastatic head and neck squamous cell, hepatocellular, melanoma or renal cell carcinoma were enrolled in the trial. Before TCR sequencing, CD4+ T cells and CD8+ T cells were sorted from peripheral blood as separate populations.

For sequencing of the TCRbeta CDR3 region, genomic DNA was extracted from the sorted cells. TCRbeta CDR3 regions were sequenced using the immunoSEQ Assay. TCRdb obtained this table from immuneACCESS and retained in-frame rearrangements with V and J assigned. These tables miss some clones; where compared with another copy, unresolved V genes account for less than half of the shortfall, and the remainder is unexplained. This sample is represented by approximately 44,000 clones; 85% to 95% of them were singletons. Clones ranked in the top ten supply around 15% of the sample. This clonotype was obtained from an adult with an advanced solid tumor such as melanoma, head and neck, liver or kidney cancer. Sequenced material: CD4+ or CD8+ T cells sorted from blood, taken in a trial of the OX40 agonist ivuxolimab. The V gene is TRBV28 and the J gene is TRBJ2-7; TRBD1 fits 12 bases in the junction. The base sequence is TGTGCCAGCAGTTCTATCGGGACAGGGGGCCCCGAGCAGTACTTC. Its protein reads: CASSSIGTGGPEQYF.